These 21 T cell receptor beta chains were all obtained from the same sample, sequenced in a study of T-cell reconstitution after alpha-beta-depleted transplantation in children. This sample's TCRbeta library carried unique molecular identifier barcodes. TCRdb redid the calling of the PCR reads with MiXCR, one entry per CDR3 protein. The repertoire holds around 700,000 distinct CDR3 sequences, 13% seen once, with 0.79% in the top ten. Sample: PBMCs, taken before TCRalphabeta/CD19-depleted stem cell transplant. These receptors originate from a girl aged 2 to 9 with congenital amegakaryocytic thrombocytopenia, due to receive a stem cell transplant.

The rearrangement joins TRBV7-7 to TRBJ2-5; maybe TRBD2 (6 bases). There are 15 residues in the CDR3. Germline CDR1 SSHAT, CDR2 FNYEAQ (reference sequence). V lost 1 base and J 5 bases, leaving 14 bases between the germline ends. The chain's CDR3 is CASSLGGAEGETQYF. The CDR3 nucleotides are TGTGCCAGCAGCTTAGGTGGAGCGGAGGGGGAGACCCAGTACTTC.

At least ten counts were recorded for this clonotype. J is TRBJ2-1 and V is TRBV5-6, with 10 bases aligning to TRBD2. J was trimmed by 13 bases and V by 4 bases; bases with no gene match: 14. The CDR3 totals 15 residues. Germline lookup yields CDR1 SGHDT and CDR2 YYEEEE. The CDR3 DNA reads TGTGCCAGCAGCCAAACGTGGCTAGCGGGAGATAGACAGTTCTTC. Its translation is CASSQTWLAGDRQFF.

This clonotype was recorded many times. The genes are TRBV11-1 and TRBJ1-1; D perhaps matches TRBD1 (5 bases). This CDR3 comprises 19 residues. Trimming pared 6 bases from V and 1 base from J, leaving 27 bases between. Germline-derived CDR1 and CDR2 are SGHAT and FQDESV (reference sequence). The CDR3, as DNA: TGTGCCAGCAGACCAAGCTTCGCGGGGCGACGGCCGGGGAACACTGAAGCTTTCTTT. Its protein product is CASRPSFAGRRPGNTEAFF. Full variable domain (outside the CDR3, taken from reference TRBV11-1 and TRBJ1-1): EAEVAQSPRYKITEKSQAVAFWCDPISGHATLYWYRQILGQGPELLVQFQDESVVDDSQLPKDRFSAERLKGVDSTLKIQPAELGDSAMYLCASRPSFAGRRPGNTEAFFGQGTRLTVV.

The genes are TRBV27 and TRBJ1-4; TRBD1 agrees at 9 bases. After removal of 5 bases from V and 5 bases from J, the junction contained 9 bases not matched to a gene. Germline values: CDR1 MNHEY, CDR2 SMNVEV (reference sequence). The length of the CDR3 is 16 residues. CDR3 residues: CASSPSPGTGNEKLFF. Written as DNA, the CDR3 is TGTGCCAGCAGTCCCTCTCCCGGGACAGGGAATGAAAAACTGTTTTTT.

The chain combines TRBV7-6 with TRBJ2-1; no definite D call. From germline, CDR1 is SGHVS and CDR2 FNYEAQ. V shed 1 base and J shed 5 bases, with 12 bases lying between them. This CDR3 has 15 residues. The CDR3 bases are TGTGCCAGCAGCTTAGGTGCGCGAACTGACAATGAGCAGTTCTTC. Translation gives CASSLGARTDNEQFF.

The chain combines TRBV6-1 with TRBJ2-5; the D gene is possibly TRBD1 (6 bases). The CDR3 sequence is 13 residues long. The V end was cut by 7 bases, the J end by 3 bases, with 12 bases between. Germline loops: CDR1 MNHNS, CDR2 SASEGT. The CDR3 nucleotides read TGTGCCAGCACAGAACAGGGAAAAGAGACCCAGTACTTC. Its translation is CASTEQGKETQYF.

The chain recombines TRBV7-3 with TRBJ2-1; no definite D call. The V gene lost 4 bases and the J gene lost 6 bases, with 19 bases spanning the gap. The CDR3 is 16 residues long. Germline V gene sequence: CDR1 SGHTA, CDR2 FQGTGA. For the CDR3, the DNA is TGTGCCAGCAGCTCCGCATCACCGGATCGGCCCAATGAGCAGTTCTTC. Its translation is CASSSASPDRPNEQFF.

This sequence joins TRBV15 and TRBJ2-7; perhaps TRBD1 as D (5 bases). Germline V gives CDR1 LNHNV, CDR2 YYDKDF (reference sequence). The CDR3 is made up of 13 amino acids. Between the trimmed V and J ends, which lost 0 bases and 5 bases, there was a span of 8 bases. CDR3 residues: CATSRDLRDEQYF. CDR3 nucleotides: TGTGCCACCAGCAGAGATCTCAGGGACGAGCAGTACTTC.

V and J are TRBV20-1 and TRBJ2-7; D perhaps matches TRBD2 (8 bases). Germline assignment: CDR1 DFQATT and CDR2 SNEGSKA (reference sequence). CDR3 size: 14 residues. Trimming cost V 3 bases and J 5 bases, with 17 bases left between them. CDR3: CSASSGTQGDEQYF. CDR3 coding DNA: TGCAGTGCTAGTAGCGGGACTCAGGGGGACGAGCAGTACTTC.

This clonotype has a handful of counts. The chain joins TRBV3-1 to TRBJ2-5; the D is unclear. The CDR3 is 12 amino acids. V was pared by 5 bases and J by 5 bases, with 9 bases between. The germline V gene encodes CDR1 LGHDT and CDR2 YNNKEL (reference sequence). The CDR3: CASSSQWETQYF. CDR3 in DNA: TGTGCCAGCAGCTCGCAATGGGAGACCCAGTACTTC.

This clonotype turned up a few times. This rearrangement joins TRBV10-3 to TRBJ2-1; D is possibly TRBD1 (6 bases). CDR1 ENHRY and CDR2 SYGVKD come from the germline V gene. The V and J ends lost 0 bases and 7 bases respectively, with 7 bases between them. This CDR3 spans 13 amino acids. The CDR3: CAISESGGNEQFF. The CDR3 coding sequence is TGTGCCATCAGTGAGTCAGGGGGAAATGAGCAGTTCTTC.

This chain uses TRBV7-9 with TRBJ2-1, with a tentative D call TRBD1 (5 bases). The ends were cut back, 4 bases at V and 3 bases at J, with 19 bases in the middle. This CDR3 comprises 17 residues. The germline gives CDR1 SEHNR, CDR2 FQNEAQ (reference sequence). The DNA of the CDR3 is TGTGCCAGCAGCTCACTGTGGACACCGCCCAACTACAATGAGCAGTTCTTC. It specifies CASSSLWTPPNYNEQFF. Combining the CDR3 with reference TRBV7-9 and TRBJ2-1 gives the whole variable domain DTGVSQNPRHKITKRGQNVTFRCDPISEHNRLYWYRQTLGQGPEFLTYFQNEAQLEKSRLLSDRFSAERPKGSFSTLEIQRTEQGDSAMYLCASSSLWTPPNYNEQFFGPGTRLTVL.

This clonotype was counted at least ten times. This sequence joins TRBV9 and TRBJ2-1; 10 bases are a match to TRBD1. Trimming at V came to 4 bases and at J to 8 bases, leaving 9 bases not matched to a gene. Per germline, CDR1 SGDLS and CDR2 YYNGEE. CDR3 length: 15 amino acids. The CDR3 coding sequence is TGTGCCAGCAGCAAAACCAGGGACAGGGGATATGAGCAGTTCTTC. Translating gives CASSKTRDRGYEQFF.

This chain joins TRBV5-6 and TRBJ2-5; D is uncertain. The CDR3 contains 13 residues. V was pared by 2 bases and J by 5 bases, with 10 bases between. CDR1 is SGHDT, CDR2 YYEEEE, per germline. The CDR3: CASSLPASETQYF. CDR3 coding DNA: TGTGCCAGCAGCTTACCGGCATCCGAGACCCAGTACTTC.

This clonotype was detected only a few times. The CDR3 DNA follows: TGTGCCACCTCGGGACTAGCCAAAAACATTCAGTACTTC. Its translation: CATSGLAKNIQYF. The chain uses TRBV7-9 and TRBJ2-4, with D possibly TRBD2 on 6 matching bases. V gave up 10 bases and J gave up 0 bases, with 10 bases separating them. This CDR3 spans 13 amino acids. The V gene's germline CDR1 is SEHNR and CDR2 FQNEAQ (reference sequence). Full variable domain (missing parts from reference TRBV7-9 and TRBJ2-4): DTGVSQNPRHKITKRGQNVTFRCDPISEHNRLYWYRQTLGQGPEFLTYFQNEAQLEKSRLLSDRFSAERPKGSFSTLEIQRTEQGDSAMYLCATSGLAKNIQYFGAGTRLSVL.

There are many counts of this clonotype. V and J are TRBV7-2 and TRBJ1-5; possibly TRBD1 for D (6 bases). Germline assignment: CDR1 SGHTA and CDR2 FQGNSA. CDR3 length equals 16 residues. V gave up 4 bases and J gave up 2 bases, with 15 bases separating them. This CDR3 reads CASSSRQVSGNQPQHF. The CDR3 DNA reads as TGTGCCAGCAGCTCAAGACAGGTTAGCGGCAATCAGCCCCAGCATTTT.

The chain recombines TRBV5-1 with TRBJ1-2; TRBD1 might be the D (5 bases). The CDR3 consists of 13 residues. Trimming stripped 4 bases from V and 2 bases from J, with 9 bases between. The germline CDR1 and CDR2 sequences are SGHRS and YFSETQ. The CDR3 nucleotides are TGCGCCAGCAGCCAGGAGGGGAACTATGGCTACACCTTC. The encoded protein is CASSQEGNYGYTF.

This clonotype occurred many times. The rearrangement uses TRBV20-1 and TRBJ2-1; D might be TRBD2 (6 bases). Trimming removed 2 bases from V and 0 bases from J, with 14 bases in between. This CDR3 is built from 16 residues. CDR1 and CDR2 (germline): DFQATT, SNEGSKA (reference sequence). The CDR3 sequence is CSARSPIAASYNEQFF. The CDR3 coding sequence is TGCAGTGCTAGATCTCCAATAGCGGCCTCCTACAATGAGCAGTTCTTC.

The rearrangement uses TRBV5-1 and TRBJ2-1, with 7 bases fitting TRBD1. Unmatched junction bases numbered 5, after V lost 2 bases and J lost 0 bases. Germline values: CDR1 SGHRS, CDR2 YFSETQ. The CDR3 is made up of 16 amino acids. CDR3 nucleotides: TGCGCCAGCAGCTTTTCATCAGGGGGCTCCTACAATGAGCAGTTCTTC. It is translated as CASSFSSGGSYNEQFF. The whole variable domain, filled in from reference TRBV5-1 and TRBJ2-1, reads KAGVTQTPRYLIKTRGQQVTLSCSPISGHRSVSWYQQTPGQGLQFLFEYFSETQRNKGNFPGRFSGRQFSNSRSEMNVSTLELGDSALYLCASSFSSGGSYNEQFFGPGTRLTVL.

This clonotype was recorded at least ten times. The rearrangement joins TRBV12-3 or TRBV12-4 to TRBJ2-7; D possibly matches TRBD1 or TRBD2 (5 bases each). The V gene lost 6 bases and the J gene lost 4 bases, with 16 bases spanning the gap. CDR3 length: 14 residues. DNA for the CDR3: TGTGCCAGCAGGTCCGGGACCCACCCTTACGAGCAGTACTTC. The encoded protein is CASRSGTHPYEQYF.

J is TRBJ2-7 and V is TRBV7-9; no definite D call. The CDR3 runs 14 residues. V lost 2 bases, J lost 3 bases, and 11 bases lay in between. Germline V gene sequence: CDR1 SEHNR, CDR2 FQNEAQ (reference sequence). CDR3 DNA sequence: TGTGCCAGCAGCTTAATGAACGGAGTCTACGAGCAGTACTTC. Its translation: CASSLMNGVYEQYF.